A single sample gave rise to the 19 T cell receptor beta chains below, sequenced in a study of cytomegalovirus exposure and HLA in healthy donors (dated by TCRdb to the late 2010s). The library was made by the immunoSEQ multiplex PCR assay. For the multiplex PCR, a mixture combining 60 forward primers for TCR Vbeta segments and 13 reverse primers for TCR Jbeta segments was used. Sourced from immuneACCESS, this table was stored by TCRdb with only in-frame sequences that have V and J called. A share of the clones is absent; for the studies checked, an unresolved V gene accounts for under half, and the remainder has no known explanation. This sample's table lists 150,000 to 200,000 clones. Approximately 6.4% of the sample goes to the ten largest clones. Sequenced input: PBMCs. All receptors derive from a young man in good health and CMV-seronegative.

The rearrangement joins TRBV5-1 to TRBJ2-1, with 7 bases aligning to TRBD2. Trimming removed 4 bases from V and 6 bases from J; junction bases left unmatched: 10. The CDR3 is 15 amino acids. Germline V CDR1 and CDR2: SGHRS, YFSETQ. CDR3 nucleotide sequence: TGCGCCAGCAGCCCAAGGACTAGGGGTGGCAATGAGCAGTTCTTC. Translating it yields CASSPRTRGGNEQFF. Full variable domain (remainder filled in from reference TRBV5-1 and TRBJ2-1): KAGVTQTPRYLIKTRGQQVTLSCSPISGHRSVSWYQQTPGQGLQFLFEYFSETQRNKGNFPGRFSGRQFSNSRSEMNVSTLELGDSALYLCASSPRTRGGNEQFFGPGTRLTVL.

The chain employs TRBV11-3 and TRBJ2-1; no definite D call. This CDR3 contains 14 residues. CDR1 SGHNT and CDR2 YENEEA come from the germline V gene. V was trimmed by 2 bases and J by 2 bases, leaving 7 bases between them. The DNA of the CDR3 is TGTGCCAGCAGCTTAACTGGTACCTACAATGAGCAGTTCTTC. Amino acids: CASSLTGTYNEQFF.

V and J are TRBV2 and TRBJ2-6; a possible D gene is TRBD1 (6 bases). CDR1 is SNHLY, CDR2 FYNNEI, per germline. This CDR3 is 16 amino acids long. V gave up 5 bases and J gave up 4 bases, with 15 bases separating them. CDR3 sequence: CASSPTGLGGANVLTF. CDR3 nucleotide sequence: TGTGCCAGCAGTCCTACAGGGTTAGGAGGGGCCAACGTCCTGACTTTC.

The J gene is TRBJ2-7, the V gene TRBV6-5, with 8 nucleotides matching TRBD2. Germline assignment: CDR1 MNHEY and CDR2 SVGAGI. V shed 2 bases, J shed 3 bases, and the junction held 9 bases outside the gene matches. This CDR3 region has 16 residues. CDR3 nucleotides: TGTGCCAGCAGTTACGGGTCGGGCGGGGGGCTCTACGAGCAGTACTTC. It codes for CASSYGSGGGLYEQYF.

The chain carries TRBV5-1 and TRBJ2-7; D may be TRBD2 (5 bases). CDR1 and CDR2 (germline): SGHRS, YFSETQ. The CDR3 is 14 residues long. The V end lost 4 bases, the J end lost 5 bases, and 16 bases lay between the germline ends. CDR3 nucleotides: TGCGCCAGCAGCCGGGGTCGCCCTCAGGACGAGCAGTACTTC. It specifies CASSRGRPQDEQYF.

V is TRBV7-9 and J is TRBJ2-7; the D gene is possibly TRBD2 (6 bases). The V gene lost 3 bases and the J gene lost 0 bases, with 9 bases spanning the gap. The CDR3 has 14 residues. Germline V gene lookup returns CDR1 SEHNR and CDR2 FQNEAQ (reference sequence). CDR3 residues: CASSLGLLSYEQYF. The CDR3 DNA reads TGTGCCAGCAGCTTGGGACTGCTCTCCTACGAGCAGTACTTC. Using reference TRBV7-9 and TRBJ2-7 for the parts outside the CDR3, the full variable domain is DTGVSQNPRHKITKRGQNVTFRCDPISEHNRLYWYRQTLGQGPEFLTYFQNEAQLEKSRLLSDRFSAERPKGSFSTLEIQRTEQGDSAMYLCASSLGLLSYEQYFGPGTRLTVT.

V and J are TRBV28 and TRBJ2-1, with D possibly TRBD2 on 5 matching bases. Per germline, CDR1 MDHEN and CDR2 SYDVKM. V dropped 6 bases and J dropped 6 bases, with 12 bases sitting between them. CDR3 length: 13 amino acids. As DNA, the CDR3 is TGTGCCAGCAGGAACCCGGGGTTCAATGAGCAGTTCTTC. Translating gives CASRNPGFNEQFF.

CDR3 nucleotides: TGTGCCAGCAGCTCATACACCGATACGCAGTATTTT. As protein: CASSSYTDTQYF. The rearrangement uses TRBV27 and TRBJ2-3; D not resolved. This CDR3 is built from 12 residues. V lost 6 bases and J 6 bases, leaving 10 bases between the germline ends. From germline, CDR1 is MNHEY and CDR2 SMNVEV (reference sequence).

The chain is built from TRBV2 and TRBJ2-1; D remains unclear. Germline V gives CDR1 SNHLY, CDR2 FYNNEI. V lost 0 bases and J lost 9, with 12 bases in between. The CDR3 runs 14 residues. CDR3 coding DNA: TGTGCCAGCAGTGAAGCGCGGCTGATAGGTGAGCAGTTCTTC. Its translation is CASSEARLIGEQFF.

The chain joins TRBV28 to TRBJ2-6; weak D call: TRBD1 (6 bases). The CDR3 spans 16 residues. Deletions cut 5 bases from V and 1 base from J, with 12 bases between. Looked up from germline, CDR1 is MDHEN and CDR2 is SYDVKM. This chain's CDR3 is CASSQHQGSGANVLTF. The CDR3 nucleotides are TGTGCCAGCAGTCAACATCAGGGGTCTGGGGCCAACGTCCTGACTTTC.

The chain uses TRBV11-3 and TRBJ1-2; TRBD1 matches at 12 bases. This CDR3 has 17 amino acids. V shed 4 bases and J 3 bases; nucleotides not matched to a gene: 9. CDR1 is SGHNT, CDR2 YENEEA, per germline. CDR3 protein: CASSWGGQGARDYGYTF. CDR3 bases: TGTGCCAGCAGCTGGGGGGGACAGGGGGCGCGGGACTATGGCTACACCTTC.

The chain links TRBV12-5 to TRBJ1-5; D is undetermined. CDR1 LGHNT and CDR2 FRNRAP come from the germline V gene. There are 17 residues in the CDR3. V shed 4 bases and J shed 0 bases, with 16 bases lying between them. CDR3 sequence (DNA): TGTGCTAGTGGTTCCCGGGGAGTTCTCTATAGCAATCAGCCCCAGCATTTT. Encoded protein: CASGSRGVLYSNQPQHF.

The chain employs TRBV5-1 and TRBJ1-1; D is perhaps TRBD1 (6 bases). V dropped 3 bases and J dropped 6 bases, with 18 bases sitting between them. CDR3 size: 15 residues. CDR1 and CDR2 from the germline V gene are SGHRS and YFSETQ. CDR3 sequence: CASSSFTGIQAEAFF. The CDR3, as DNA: TGCGCCAGCAGCTCATTCACAGGGATACAGGCTGAAGCTTTCTTT. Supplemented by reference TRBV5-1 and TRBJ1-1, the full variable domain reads KAGVTQTPRYLIKTRGQQVTLSCSPISGHRSVSWYQQTPGQGLQFLFEYFSETQRNKGNFPGRFSGRQFSNSRSEMNVSTLELGDSALYLCASSSFTGIQAEAFFGQGTRLTVV.

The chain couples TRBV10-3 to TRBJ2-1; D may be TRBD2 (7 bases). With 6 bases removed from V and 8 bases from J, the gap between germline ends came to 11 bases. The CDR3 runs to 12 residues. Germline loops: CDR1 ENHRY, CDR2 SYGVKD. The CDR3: CAIRRGGDEQFF. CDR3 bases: TGTGCCATCAGAAGGGGGGGTGATGAGCAGTTCTTC.

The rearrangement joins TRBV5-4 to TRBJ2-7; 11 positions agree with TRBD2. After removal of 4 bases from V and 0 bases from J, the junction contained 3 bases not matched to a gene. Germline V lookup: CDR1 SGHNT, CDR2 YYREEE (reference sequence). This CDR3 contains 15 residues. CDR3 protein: CASSKTSGNSYEQYF. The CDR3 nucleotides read TGTGCCAGCAGCAAGACTAGCGGGAACTCCTACGAGCAGTACTTC. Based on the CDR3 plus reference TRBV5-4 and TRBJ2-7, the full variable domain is ETGVTQSPTHLIKTRGQQVTLRCSSQSGHNTVSWYQQALGQGPQFIFQYYREEENGRGNFPPRFSGLQFPNYSSELNVNALELDDSALYLCASSKTSGNSYEQYFGPGTRLTVT.

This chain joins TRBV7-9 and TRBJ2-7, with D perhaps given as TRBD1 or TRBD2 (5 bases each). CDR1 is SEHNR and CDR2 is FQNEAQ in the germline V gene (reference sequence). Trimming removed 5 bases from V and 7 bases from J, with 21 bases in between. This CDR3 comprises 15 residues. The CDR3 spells CASSLGVGSSPEQYF. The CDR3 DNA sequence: TGTGCCAGCAGCCTAGGGGTGGGGAGCTCCCCTGAGCAGTACTTC.

CDR3 residues: CASRAGGYGYTF. The CDR3, as DNA: TGTGCCAGCAGGGCAGGGGGCTATGGCTACACCTTC. The chain joins TRBV6-6 to TRBJ1-2; 7 bases are a match to TRBD1. The CDR3 covers 12 residues. From germline, CDR1 is MNHNY and CDR2 SVGAGI (reference sequence). V shed 6 bases, J shed 4 bases, and the junction held 2 bases outside the gene matches.

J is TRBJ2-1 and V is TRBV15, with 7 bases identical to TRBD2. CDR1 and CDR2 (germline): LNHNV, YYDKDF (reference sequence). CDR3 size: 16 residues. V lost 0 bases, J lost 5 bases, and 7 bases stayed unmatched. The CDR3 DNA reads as TGTGCCACCAGCAGAGATATGGGACTACCCGACAATGAGCAGTTCTTC. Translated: CATSRDMGLPDNEQFF.

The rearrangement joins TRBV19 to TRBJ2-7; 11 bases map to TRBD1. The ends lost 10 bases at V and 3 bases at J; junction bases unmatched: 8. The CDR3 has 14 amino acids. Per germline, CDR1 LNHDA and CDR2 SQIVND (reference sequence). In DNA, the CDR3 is TGTGCCACCCAAACCGGGACAGGGGGCTACGAGCAGTACTTC. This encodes CATQTGTGGYEQYF.